These 13 T cell receptor beta chains originate from one sample sequenced in a study of blood T cell repertoires in COVID-19. The assay was immunoSEQ multiplex PCR, and TCRdb's table has in-frame clones only and misses some. Of about 210,000 clones in the sample, over 75% were seen once. Sequenced material: peripheral blood. These receptors all come from a woman aged 40 to 49 with acute or convalescent COVID-19.

The chain is built from TRBV6-1 and TRBJ1-2, with D possibly being TRBD1 (5 bases). CDR3 length: 14 residues. V shed 2 bases and J shed 5 bases, with 12 bases lying between them. Germline V gene data show CDR1 as MNHNS and CDR2 as SASEGT. CDR3 coding DNA: TGTGCCAGCAGTGAACAGGGAGGGGTATATGGCTACACCTTC. It is translated as CASSEQGGVYGYTF.

The chain is built from TRBV10-2 and TRBJ1-2, with a weak D call TRBD1 (5 bases). Trimming cost V 4 bases and J 8 bases, with 11 bases left between them. Germline lookup yields CDR1 WSHSY and CDR2 SAAADI. The length of the CDR3 is 12 residues. CDR3 nucleotides: TGCGCCAGCAGTGGGGGCTCCCAGGGCTACACCTTC. It specifies CASSGGSQGYTF.

This clone appeared once. V and J are TRBV12-3 or TRBV12-4 and TRBJ2-5; unclear D gene. The CDR3 is 13 residues long. Trimming took off 3 bases at V and 2 bases at J, with 7 bases between the two ends. Here the CDR3 DNA reads TGTGCCAGCAGTTTTAAACTGCAAGAGACCCAGTACTTC. This gives the protein CASSFKLQETQYF.

This sequence joins TRBV2 and TRBJ1-1; TRBD1 matches at 8 bases. V shed 8 bases, J shed 1 base, and the junction held 6 bases outside the gene matches. There are 14 residues in the CDR3. Looked up from germline, CDR1 is SNHLY and CDR2 is FYNNEI. The CDR3 region has the DNA TGTGCCAGCTGCTACAGGGGGGGGAACACTGAAGCTTTCTTT. Translated, it gives CASCYRGGNTEAFF.

For this clone: Other DNA sequences in the sample encode the same CDR3. The CDR3 loop reads CASSLAENTEAFF. CDR3 DNA sequence: TGTGCCAGCAGCTTGGCAGAGAACACTGAAGCTTTCTTT. The V call is TRBV7-3, the J call TRBJ1-1; D uncertain. Trimming stripped 3 bases from V and 1 base from J, with 6 bases between. Germline assignment: CDR1 SGHTA and CDR2 FQGTGA. CDR3 size: 13 residues.

This clone was recorded once. The chain links TRBV7-9 to TRBJ1-2; 12 bases are a match to TRBD1. This CDR3 spans 17 amino acids. The trim removed 6 bases at V and 3 bases at J, leaving 11 bases unmatched. From germline, CDR1 is SEHNR and CDR2 FQNEAQ (reference sequence). In DNA, the CDR3 is TGTGCCAGCAGATTCCGGGACAGGGGGCGGGGTGACTATGGCTACACCTTC. As protein: CASRFRDRGRGDYGYTF.

J is TRBJ2-5 and V is TRBV6-2 or TRBV6-3; D uncertain. Germline V CDR1 and CDR2: MNHEY, SVGEGT. This CDR3 is built from 14 residues. Trimming took off 0 bases at V and 7 bases at J, with 12 bases between the two ends. For the CDR3, the DNA is TGTGCCAGCAGTTACTCTGGCTCGGGTGTGACCCAGTACTTC. Protein product: CASSYSGSGVTQYF.

The V call is TRBV30, the J call TRBJ1-6, with D possibly matching TRBD1 (5 bases). This CDR3 has 17 residues. The germline V gene encodes CDR1 GTSNPN and CDR2 SVGIG (reference sequence). The V end was cut by 3 bases, the J end by 7 bases, with 22 bases between. CDR3 nucleotides: TGTGCCTGGAGAGGGATTGTTGGGGGGATGTCGAATTCACCCCTCCACTTT. Encoded protein: CAWRGIVGGMSNSPLHF.

This chain joins TRBV5-1 and TRBJ1-4, with D perhaps TRBD1 (5 bases). Trimming shortened V by 0 bases and J by 4 bases, and 10 bases separated the two germline ends. CDR3 length equals 15 residues. Germline V gives CDR1 SGHRS, CDR2 YFSETQ. The CDR3 region is CASSLGREGNEKLFF. The CDR3 DNA follows: TGCGCCAGCAGCTTGGGCAGGGAAGGTAATGAAAAACTGTTTTTT.

In nucleotides, the CDR3 is TGCGCCAGCAGCGTGGAGGGGTATGGCTACACCTTC. Protein: CASSVEGYGYTF. The chain joins TRBV5-1 to TRBJ1-2, with a possible D match to TRBD1 (5 bases). V lost 4 bases to trimming and J lost 5 bases, with 9 bases between them. CDR3 length equals 12 residues. CDR1 is SGHRS and CDR2 is YFSETQ in the germline V gene.

This clone was seen a handful of times. The chain couples TRBV3-1 (or the pseudogene TRBV3-2) to TRBJ2-1; unclear D gene. CDR1 is LGHDT and CDR2 is YNNKEL in the germline V gene (reference sequence). Trimming shortened V by 1 base and J by 9 bases, and 7 bases separated the two germline ends. This CDR3 contains 12 residues. The CDR3 here is CASSQGTREQFF. The CDR3 DNA reads TGTGCCAGCAGCCAAGGAACTCGTGAGCAGTTCTTC.

CDR3 protein: CASSESVAKSSPLHF. The DNA of the CDR3 is TGTGCCAGCAGTGAATCGGTAGCAAAAAGTTCACCCCTCCACTTT. The chain joins TRBV25-1 to TRBJ1-6; D is unclear. CDR3 length: 15 residues. The germline gives CDR1 MGHDK, CDR2 SYGVNS. Between the trimmed V and J ends, which lost 1 base and 9 bases, there was a span of 13 bases.

V and J are TRBV12-3 or TRBV12-4 and TRBJ1-6; the D is unclear. CDR3 length: 12 amino acids. With 3 bases removed from V and 10 bases from J, the gap between germline ends came to 7 bases. The CDR3 nucleotides are TGTGCCAGCAGTTTCAGGAGGTCACCCCTCCACTTT. It yields the protein CASSFRRSPLHF.